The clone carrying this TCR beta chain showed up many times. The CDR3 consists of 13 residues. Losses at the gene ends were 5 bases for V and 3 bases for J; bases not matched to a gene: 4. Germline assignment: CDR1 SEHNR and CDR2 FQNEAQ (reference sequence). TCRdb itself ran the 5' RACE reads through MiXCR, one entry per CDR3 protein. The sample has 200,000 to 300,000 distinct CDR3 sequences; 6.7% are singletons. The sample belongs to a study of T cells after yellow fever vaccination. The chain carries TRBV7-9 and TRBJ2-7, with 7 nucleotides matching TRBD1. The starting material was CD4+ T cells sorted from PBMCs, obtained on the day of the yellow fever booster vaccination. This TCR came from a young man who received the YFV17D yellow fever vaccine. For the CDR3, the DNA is TGTGCCAGCAGCCTGGGACAGTACTACGAGCAGTACTTC. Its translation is CASSLGQYYEQYF.